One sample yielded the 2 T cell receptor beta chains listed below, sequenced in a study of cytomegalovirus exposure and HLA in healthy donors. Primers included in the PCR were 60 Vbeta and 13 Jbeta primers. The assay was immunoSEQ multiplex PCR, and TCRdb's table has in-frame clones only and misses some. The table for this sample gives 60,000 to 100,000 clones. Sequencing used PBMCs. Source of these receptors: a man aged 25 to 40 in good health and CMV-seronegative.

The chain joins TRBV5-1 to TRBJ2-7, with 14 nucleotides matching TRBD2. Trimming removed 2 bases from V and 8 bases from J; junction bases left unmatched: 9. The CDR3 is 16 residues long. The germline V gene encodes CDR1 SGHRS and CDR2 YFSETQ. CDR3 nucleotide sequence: TGCGCCAGCAGCTTACCCCCGGGACTAGCGGGGGAACAGCAGTACTTC. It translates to CASSLPPGLAGEQQYF. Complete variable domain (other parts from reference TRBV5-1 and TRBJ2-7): KAGVTQTPRYLIKTRGQQVTLSCSPISGHRSVSWYQQTPGQGLQFLFEYFSETQRNKGNFPGRFSGRQFSNSRSEMNVSTLELGDSALYLCASSLPPGLAGEQQYFGPGTRLTVT.

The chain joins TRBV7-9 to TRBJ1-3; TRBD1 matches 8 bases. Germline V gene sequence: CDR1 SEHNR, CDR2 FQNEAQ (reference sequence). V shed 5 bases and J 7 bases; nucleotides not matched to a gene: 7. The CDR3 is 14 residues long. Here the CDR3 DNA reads TGTGCCAGCAGCCTATGGACAGGGAGGAACACCATATATTTT. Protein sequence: CASSLWTGRNTIYF.